The clone carrying this T cell receptor (beta chain) was recorded a few times. Antigen: not known. This entry is derived from a study of human T cells and chemical hapten exposure. Findings and limits, study-wide: Donors in the study had alopecia, meaning their immune response may differ from healthy people's. There was no change with DPC sensitization in TCRs above 1 in 1000 frequency. Expanded TCRs produced significantly more large CDR3 similarity clusters than controls did.

TCRdb used MiXCR to reprocess the RACE reads, holding one entry per CDR3 protein. The sample carries about 97,000 distinct CDR3 sequences, 25% to 30% recorded once. Described time point: patch test 3, about 24 weeks after DPC sensitization. Treatment defined: therapeutic diphenylcyclopropenone sensitization with weekly scalp DPC. This sample comprised whole blood, obtained in connection with sensitization to the hapten diphenylcyclopropenone (DPC). This TCR was sampled from a man aged 35 to 55 with alopecia areata. Some clones in this sample may be carry-over from other donors' samples.

As DNA, the CDR3 is TGCAGTGCTAGACCCGAGGCGGCAGGGAGGACTGAAGCTTTCTTT. Encoded protein: CSARPEAAGRTEAFF. V usage is TRBV20-1 and J usage is TRBJ1-1; maybe TRBD1 (5 bases). V lost 2 bases and J 5 bases, leaving 18 bases between the germline ends. CDR1 and CDR2 from the germline V gene are DFQATT and SNEGSKA (reference sequence). This CDR3 comprises 15 residues.